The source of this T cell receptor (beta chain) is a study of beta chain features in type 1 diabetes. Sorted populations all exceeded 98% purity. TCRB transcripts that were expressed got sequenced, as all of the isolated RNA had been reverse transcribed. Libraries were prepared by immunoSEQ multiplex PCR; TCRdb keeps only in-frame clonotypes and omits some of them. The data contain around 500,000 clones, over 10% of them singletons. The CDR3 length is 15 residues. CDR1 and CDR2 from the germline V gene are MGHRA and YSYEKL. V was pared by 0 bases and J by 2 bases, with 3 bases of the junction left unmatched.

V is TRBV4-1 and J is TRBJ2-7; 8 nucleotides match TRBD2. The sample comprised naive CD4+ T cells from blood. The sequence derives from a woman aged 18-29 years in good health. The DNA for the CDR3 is TGCGCCAGCAGCCAAGATGGCGGGGGGACCTACGAGCAGTACGTC. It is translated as CASSQDGGGTYEQYV.